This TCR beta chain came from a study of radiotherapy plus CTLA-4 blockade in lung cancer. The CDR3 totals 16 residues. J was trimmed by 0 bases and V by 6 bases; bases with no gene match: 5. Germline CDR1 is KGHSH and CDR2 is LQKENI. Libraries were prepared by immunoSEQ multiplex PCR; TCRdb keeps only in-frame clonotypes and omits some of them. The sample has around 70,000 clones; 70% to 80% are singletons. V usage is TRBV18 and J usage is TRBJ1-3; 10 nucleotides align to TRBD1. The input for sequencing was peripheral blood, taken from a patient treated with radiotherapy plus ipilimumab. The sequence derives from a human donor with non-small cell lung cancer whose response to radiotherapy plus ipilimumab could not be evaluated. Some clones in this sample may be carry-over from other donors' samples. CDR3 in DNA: TGTGCCAGCTCCCGACAGGGGGCCAACTCTGGAAACACCATATATTTT. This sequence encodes CASSRQGANSGNTIYF.